The present entry profiles one T cell receptor (beta chain) with its context. This clone was seen a handful of times. The target of this receptor is not known. Base-call qualities are not available, and no considerably larger clone is one nucleotide away. Sequencing of TCR beta CDR3 regions was done on the immunoSEQ platform at survey depth. The QIAamp DNA micro kit was used to extract genomic DNA from every cultured and uncultured CD8+ T cell population. The original pipeline was this. Any sample with under 5,000 productive reads was excluded, and this exclusion removed about 6.5% of the roughly 80 cultures stimulated with HIV peptides. Sequences were trimmed to CDR3 by a MANAFEST web app, and nonproductive sequences, CDR3s under 5 amino acids, and sequences not starting with C or ending with F/W were removed. Antigen-specific clonotypes had to expand in at least 2 of 3 replicates versus no-peptide control at FDR 0.01, only within one epitope family. Specific clonotypes also needed at least fivefold higher frequency than in wells stimulated with peptides from other epitope families. TCRdb provides this immuneACCESS table in a form limited to in-frame rearrangements. Some clones are lacking; in checked studies, under half of them reflect an unresolved V gene, and why the rest are absent is not known. The D gene and trimming were derived from the DNA, and the V and J assignments and clone size from that table. The sample contains thousands of clones, 66% of them found a single time. The top ten constitute 42% of the sample.

This specimen comes from a study of CD8 T cell repertoires and HIV-1 epitope variants (dated by TCRdb to 2018 to 2020). With respect to the entire study: Twenty-five peptides representing autologous and known Gag and Nef epitope variants were each used to stimulate T cells in separate culture wells. The control conditions were a CMV, EBV and flu peptide pool, the Ebola AY9 epitope as a negative control, and a well with no peptide. Three Gag epitope families and Nef HW9 and YT9 were included among the tested epitopes. T cells were enriched with the EasySep Human T Cell Enrichment Kit and co-cultured with equal numbers of autologous T cell-negative cells as antigen-presenting cells. Cultures ran for around 10 days in IMDM with gentamicin, with half-media changes on days 3 and 7 adding IL-2, IL-7 and IL-15. An aliquot of 1M T cells was set aside as an uncultured baseline condition, separate from the approximately 80 T cell cultures. A total of around 85 T cell cultures were run, with each culture condition performed in triplicate except for one peptide, which was performed in duplicate.

The V end loses 8 bases and the J end loses 6 bases, and a stretch of 10 bases separates them. For CDR1 and CDR2, the germline V gene (reference sequence) lists LNHDA and SQIVND. The CDR3 runs 12 residues from the cysteine to the phenylalanine. Only the CDR3 portion is preserved as DNA: 36 bases, with reading frame beginning at the first base. What the research found in general, with its limitations: Roughly 5 clonotypes recognized the Nef KF9 family and one the HW9 family, with no responses to the TAALDMSHF plasma variant. The assay identified only TCR beta chains and indicated proliferation in response to antigen, without indicating T cell function or cytokine profile. Some ten antigen-specific TCR beta clonotypes were identified, and five or six of them appeared cross-reactive for autologous or known escape epitope variants.

The EasySep Human CD8+ T Cell Enrichment Kit was used on day 10 to isolate CD8+ T cells from every culture. The TCR originated in a male donor with HIV. Recombination connected TRBV19 to TRBJ2-2, and possibly TRBD1, on 6 matching bases. Sequencing was performed on cultured CD8+ T cells derived from PBMCs. The CDR3 corresponds to CASDSGAGELFF. The bases are TGTGCCAGTGACTCAGGGGCCGGGGAGCTGTTTTTT.